The 3 T cell receptor beta chains below all came from one sample that was sequenced in a study of CD8 T cells in Susac syndrome (dated by TCRdb to between 2018 and 2021). The library was prepared using the immunoSEQ multiplex PCR assay. RNA was extracted with the RNeasy kit and roughly 0.45 to 1 ug was reverse transcribed using random hexamers. Clones were called with MiXCR by TCRdb after fastp trimmed the public reads at Q25, and only in-frame beta chains were retained. Each CDR3 protein appears once, grouped with its most common genes and DNA. The sample table contains about 170,000 distinct CDR3 sequences; only one count was recorded for 90% to 96% of them. Around 0.12% of the sample goes to the ten largest clones. Sequenced: CD4+ T cells from PBMCs. All receptors derive from a human donor with Susac syndrome.

This clonotype showed up just once. J is TRBJ2-5 and V is TRBV18, with D uncertain. The V gene's germline CDR1 is KGHSH and CDR2 LQKENI. This CDR3 has 15 residues. V was trimmed by 1 base and J by 1 base, leaving 10 bases between them. The CDR3 reads CASSPLSQAQETQYF. The CDR3 region has the DNA TGTGCCAGCTCACCACTATCGCAGGCCCAAGAGACCCAGTACTTC.

This chain uses TRBV30 with TRBJ1-5, with TRBD1 as a possible D gene (6 bases). V lost 3 bases and J lost 4, with 19 bases in between. Germline assignment: CDR1 GTSNPN and CDR2 SVGIG (reference sequence). The CDR3 is 16 residues long. DNA of the CDR3: TGTGCCTGGAGCGAGAACGGACAGCCACGAAATCAGCCCCAGCATTTT. As protein: CAWSENGQPRNQPQHF. The full variable domain, its missing parts supplied by reference TRBV30 and TRBJ1-5, is SQTIHQWPATLVQPVGSPLSLECTVEGTSNPNLYWYRQAAGRGLQLLFYSVGIGQISSEVPQNLSASRPQDRQFILSSKKLLLSDSGFYLCAWSENGQPRNQPQHFGDGTRLSIL.

This CDR3 reads CASSTGTGGYEQYF. CDR3 in DNA: TGTGCCAGTAGTACCGGGACAGGGGGCTACGAGCAGTACTTC. The rearrangement uses TRBV19 and TRBJ2-7, with 11 bases identical to TRBD1. This CDR3 is built from 14 residues. V was pared by 4 bases and J by 3 bases, with 2 bases of the junction left unmatched. From germline, CDR1 is LNHDA and CDR2 SQIVND (reference sequence).